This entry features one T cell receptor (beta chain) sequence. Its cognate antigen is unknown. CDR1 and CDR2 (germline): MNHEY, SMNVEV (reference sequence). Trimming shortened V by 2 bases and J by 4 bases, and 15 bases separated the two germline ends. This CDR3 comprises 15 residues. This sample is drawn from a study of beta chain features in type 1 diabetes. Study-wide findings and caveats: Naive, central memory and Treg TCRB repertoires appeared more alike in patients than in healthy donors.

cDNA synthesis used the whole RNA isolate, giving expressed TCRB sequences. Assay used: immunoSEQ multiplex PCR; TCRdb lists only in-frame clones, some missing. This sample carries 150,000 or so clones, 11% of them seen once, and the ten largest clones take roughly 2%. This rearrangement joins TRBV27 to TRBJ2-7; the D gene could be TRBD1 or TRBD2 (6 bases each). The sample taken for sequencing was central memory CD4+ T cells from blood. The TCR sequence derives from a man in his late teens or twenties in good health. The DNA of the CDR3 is TGTGCCAGCAGTTTAGGAGGGGGTAATTGGTACGAGCAGTACTTC. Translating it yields CASSLGGGNWYEQYF.